Below are 17 T cell receptor beta chains sequenced from a single sample in a study of blood T cell repertoires in COVID-19. Data came from immunoSEQ multiplex PCR; TCRdb stores just in-frame clones and leaves some out. The sample has approximately 65,000 clones, about nine tenths seen once. The sample was peripheral blood. All receptors derive from a woman aged 18-35 years with acute or convalescent COVID-19.

The chain joins TRBV30 to TRBJ1-1, with 8 positions matching TRBD1. Germline trimming cut 2 bases from V and 4 bases from J; bases unmatched to any gene: 6. The CDR3 loop spans 14 amino acids. Germline V CDR1 and CDR2: GTSNPN, SVGIG (reference sequence). CDR3 loop: CAWSITTGGTEAFF. The CDR3 region has the DNA TGTGCCTGGAGTATAACTACAGGGGGCACTGAAGCTTTCTTT.

This rearrangement joins TRBV7-2 to TRBJ1-2; 7 bases are shared with TRBD1. The CDR3 length is 13 residues. Germline V lookup: CDR1 SGHTA, CDR2 FQGNSA. The V segment lost 7 bases and the J segment 5 bases; nucleotides outside the gene matches: 7. CDR3: CASTSQGGYGYTF. DNA for the CDR3: TGTGCCAGCACATCCCAGGGGGGATATGGCTACACCTTC. Together with reference TRBV7-2 and TRBJ1-2, the CDR3 gives the full variable domain: GAGVSQSPSNKVTEKGKDVELRCDPISGHTALYWYRQSLGQGLEFLIYFQGNSAPDKSGLPSDRFSAERTGGSVSTLTIQRTQQEDSAVYLCASTSQGGYGYTFGSGTRLTVV.

V is TRBV28 and J is TRBJ2-3; D not resolved. This CDR3 is built from 11 residues. Trimming stripped 5 bases from V and 5 bases from J, with 5 bases between. The germline gives CDR1 MDHEN, CDR2 SYDVKM. The CDR3 DNA sequence: TGTGCCAGCAGTCCCGGAGATACGCAGTATTTT. Translation: CASSPGDTQYF.

The chain combines TRBV3-1 (or the pseudogene TRBV3-2) with TRBJ2-1; perhaps TRBD2 as D (5 bases). CDR3 length equals 16 residues. Germline V gene sequence: CDR1 LGHDT, CDR2 YNNKEL (reference sequence). With 0 bases removed from V and 3 bases from J, the gap between germline ends came to 12 bases. The CDR3 is CASSQDSGGYYNEQFF. CDR3 coding DNA: TGTGCCAGCAGCCAAGATTCGGGCGGGTACTACAATGAGCAGTTCTTC.

J is TRBJ2-1 and V is TRBV7-8; TRBD1 agrees at 7 bases. V lost 5 bases, J lost 5 bases, and 9 bases stayed unmatched. Germline V gives CDR1 SGHVS, CDR2 FQNEAQ. There are 15 residues in the CDR3. CDR3 DNA sequence: TGTGCCAGCAGCCCGCAACTCACAGGGGACAATGAGCAGTTCTTC. Translating it yields CASSPQLTGDNEQFF.

The rearrangement links TRBV5-6 to TRBJ2-7; a possible D gene is TRBD1 (6 bases). Germline V gene lookup returns CDR1 SGHDT and CDR2 YYEEEE. The CDR3 loop spans 14 amino acids. V lost 1 base, J lost 5 bases, and 13 bases lay in between. CDR3 coding DNA: TGTGCCAGCAGCTTGTACTCAGGGGTCCACGAGCAGTACTTC. Translation gives CASSLYSGVHEQYF.

The chain recombines TRBV20-1 with TRBJ2-3; D gene ambiguous. The CDR3 extends over 15 amino acids. Between the trimmed V and J ends, which lost 3 bases and 0 bases, there was a span of 13 bases. Per the germline V gene, CDR1 is DFQATT and CDR2 is SNEGSKA (reference sequence). CDR3 in amino acids: CSASVQQLSTDTQYF. The CDR3 DNA sequence: TGCAGTGCTAGTGTACAACAATTAAGCACAGATACGCAGTATTTT.

This chain joins TRBV15 and TRBJ1-2; D is perhaps TRBD1 (5 bases). From germline, CDR1 is LNHNV and CDR2 YYDKDF (reference sequence). Trimming took off 3 bases at V and 8 bases at J, with 10 bases between the two ends. This CDR3 is 12 amino acids long. CDR3 region: CATSSQGRGYTF. Written as DNA, the CDR3 is TGTGCCACCAGCAGTCAGGGTAGAGGCTACACCTTC. Complete variable domain (other parts from reference TRBV15 and TRBJ1-2): DAMVIQNPRYQVTQFGKPVTLSCSQTLNHNVMYWYQQKSSQAPKLLFHYYDKDFNNEADTPDNFQSRRPNTSFCFLDIRSPGLGDTAMYLCATSSQGRGYTFGSGTRLTVV.

This chain joins TRBV28 and TRBJ2-1; 12 positions match TRBD2. The V gene's germline CDR1 is MDHEN and CDR2 SYDVKM. This CDR3 region has 15 residues. With V trimmed by 6 bases and J by 5 bases, 5 bases remained unmatched. CDR3 nucleotides: TGTGCCAGCAGCCTATGGACTAGCGGGGACAATGAGCAGTTCTTC. Amino acids: CASSLWTSGDNEQFF.

The chain recombines TRBV6-5 with TRBJ1-1; TRBD1 might be the D (6 bases). Looked up from germline, CDR1 is MNHEY and CDR2 is SVGAGI. V lost 10 bases, J lost 5 bases, and 17 bases lay in between. The CDR3 covers 13 residues. CDR3 bases: TGTGCCACCAAGCGGGGGGCGCAGACTGAAGCTTTCTTT. Amino acid sequence: CATKRGAQTEAFF.

This chain links TRBV2 with TRBJ2-3; D is perhaps TRBD2 (5 bases). Per the germline V gene, CDR1 is SNHLY and CDR2 is FYNNEI. The CDR3 has 16 amino acids. Trimming pared 5 bases from V and 4 bases from J, leaving 19 bases between. CDR3 DNA sequence: TGTGCCAGCAGTCAACTCGGAGGTGGAGTAGCAGATACGCAGTATTTT. Its protein product is CASSQLGGGVADTQYF.

This clone was observed a single time. The V gene is TRBV25-1, the J gene TRBJ1-3, with D maybe TRBD1 (6 bases). Trimming removed 3 bases at V and 8 bases at J, with 11 bases between. The germline V gene has CDR1 MGHDK and CDR2 SYGVNS. The CDR3 has 13 amino acids. The CDR3 sequence: CASSETGFYTIYF. CDR3 sequence (DNA): TGTGCCAGCAGTGAGACAGGATTTTACACCATATATTTT.

The DNA for the CDR3 is TGTGCCAGCAGTGAGTCGGCGGGGCAATACGAGACCCAGTACTTC. Its translation is CASSESAGQYETQYF. The chain joins TRBV6-1 to TRBJ2-5, with a tentative D call TRBD2 (6 bases). The V gene's germline CDR1 is MNHNS and CDR2 SASEGT. This CDR3 has 15 residues. Trimming took off 3 bases at V and 5 bases at J, with 16 bases between the two ends.

In nucleotides, the CDR3 is TGTGCCAGCAGCGTACGGGGCTCAGGACAGCGGGACACAGATACGCAGTATTTT. It is translated as CASSVRGSGQRDTDTQYF. The chain employs TRBV9 and TRBJ2-3, with D possibly TRBD2 on 7 matching bases. This CDR3 is 18 amino acids long. The germline gives CDR1 SGDLS, CDR2 YYNGEE. V lost 1 base, J lost 2 bases, and 20 bases lay in between.

J is TRBJ1-5 and V is TRBV2, with no clear D. With 5 bases removed from V and 4 bases from J, the gap between germline ends came to 12 bases. The CDR3 is made up of 14 amino acids. Per the germline V gene, CDR1 is SNHLY and CDR2 is FYNNEI. In DNA form, the CDR3 reads TGTGCCAGCAGTTCTCAGGAGGGTAATCAGCCCCAGCATTTT. It specifies CASSSQEGNQPQHF.

This clone has just one count. This sequence joins TRBV5-1 and TRBJ2-1, with TRBD1 identical over 10 bases. There are 15 residues in the CDR3. After removal of 1 base from V and 7 bases from J, the junction contained 5 bases not matched to a gene. CDR1 is SGHRS, CDR2 YFSETQ, per germline. The DNA of the CDR3 is TGCGCCAGCAGCTTGTACGGACAGGGGGAAAATGAGCAGTTCTTC. Amino acids: CASSLYGQGENEQFF. The entire variable domain, with the rest obtained from reference TRBV5-1 and TRBJ2-1, is as follows: KAGVTQTPRYLIKTRGQQVTLSCSPISGHRSVSWYQQTPGQGLQFLFEYFSETQRNKGNFPGRFSGRQFSNSRSEMNVSTLELGDSALYLCASSLYGQGENEQFFGPGTRLTVL.

This clone was seen once. The CDR3 DNA sequence: TGTGCCAGCAGCTTGGGCAGGACTAGCGGGAGATCTGGGGCCAACGTCCTGACTTTC. It translates to CASSLGRTSGRSGANVLTF. The chain couples TRBV7-8 to TRBJ2-6, with TRBD2 matching over 13 bases. V lost 3 bases and J lost 1; bases outside the gene matches: 6. The germline V gene has CDR1 SGHVS and CDR2 FQNEAQ. This CDR3 region has 19 residues.